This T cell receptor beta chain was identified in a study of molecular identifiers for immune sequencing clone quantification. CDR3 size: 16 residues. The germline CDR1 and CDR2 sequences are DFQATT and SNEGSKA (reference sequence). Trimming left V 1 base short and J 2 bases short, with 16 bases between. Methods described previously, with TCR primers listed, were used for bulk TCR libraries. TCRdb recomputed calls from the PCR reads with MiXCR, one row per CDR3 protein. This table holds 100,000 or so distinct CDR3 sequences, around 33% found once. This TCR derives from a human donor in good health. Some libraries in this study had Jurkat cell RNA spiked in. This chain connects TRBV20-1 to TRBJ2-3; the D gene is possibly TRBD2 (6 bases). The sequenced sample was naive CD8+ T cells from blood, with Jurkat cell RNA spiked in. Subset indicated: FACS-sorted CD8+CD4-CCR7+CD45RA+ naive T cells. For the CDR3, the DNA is TGCAGTGCTAGAGGGGTTCGGGCGGGGTCCACAGATACGCAGTATTTT. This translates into CSARGVRAGSTDTQYF.